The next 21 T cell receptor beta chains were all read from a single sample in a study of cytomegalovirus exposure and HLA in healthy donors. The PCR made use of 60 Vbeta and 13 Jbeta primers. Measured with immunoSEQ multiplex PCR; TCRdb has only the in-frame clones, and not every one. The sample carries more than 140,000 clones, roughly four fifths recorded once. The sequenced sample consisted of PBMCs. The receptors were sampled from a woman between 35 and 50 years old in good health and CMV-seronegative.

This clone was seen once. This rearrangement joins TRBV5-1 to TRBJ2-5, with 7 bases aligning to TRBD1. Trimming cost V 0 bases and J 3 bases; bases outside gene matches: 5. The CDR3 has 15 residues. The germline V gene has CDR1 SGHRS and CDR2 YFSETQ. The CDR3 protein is CASSLAGTVEETQYF. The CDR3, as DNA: TGCGCCAGCAGCTTGGCCGGGACAGTCGAAGAGACCCAGTACTTC.

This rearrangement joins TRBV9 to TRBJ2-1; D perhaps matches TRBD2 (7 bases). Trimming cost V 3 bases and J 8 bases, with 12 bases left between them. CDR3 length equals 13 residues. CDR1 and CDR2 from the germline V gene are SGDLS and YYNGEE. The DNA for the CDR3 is TGTGCCAGCAGCGCCCCCGGGGGGCATGAGCAGTTCTTC. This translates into CASSAPGGHEQFF.

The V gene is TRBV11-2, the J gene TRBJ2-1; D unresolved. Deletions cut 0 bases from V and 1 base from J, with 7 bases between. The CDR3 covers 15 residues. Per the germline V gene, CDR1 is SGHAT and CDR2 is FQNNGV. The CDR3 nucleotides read TGTGCCAGCAGCTTAGAAGCTAGTTCCTACAATGAGCAGTTCTTC. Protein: CASSLEASSYNEQFF.

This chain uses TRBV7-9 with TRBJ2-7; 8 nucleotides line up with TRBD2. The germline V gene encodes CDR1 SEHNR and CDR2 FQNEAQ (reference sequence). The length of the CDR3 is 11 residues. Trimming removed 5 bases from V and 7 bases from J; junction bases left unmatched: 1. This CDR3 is CASSPGGEQYF. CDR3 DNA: TGTGCCAGCAGCCCGGGGGGGGAGCAGTACTTC.

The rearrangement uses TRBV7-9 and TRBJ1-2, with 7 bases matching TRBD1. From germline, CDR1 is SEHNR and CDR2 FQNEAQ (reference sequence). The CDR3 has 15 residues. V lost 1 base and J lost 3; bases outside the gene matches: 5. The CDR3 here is CASSLGGGGHYGYTF. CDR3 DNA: TGTGCCAGCAGCTTAGGAGGGGGCGGGCACTATGGCTACACCTTC.

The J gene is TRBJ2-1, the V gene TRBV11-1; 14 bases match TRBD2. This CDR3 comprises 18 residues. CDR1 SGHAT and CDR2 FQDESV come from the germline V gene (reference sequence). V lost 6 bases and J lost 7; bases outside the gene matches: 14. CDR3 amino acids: CASSYRGLAGVQNNEQFF. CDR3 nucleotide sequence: TGTGCCAGCAGTTACAGGGGACTAGCGGGAGTTCAAAATAATGAGCAGTTCTTC.

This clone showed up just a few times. The CDR3 sequence is CSGLYEQYF. The DNA for the CDR3 is TGCAGCGGTCTCTACGAGCAGTACTTC. The chain is built from TRBV29-1 and TRBJ2-7; the D is unclear. V gave up 7 bases and J gave up 3 bases, with 4 bases separating them. In germline, CDR1 is SQVTM, CDR2 ANQGSEA. This CDR3 has 9 amino acids.

The CDR3 sequence: CASSQDGAGRYGYTF. The CDR3 coding sequence is TGCGCCAGCAGCCAAGATGGGGCAGGGAGGTATGGCTACACCTTC. The chain links TRBV4-3 to TRBJ1-2; tentatively, D is TRBD1 (5 bases). V was trimmed by 0 bases and J by 5 bases, leaving 13 bases between them. CDR1 and CDR2 (germline): LGHNA, YSLEER. The CDR3 spans 15 residues.

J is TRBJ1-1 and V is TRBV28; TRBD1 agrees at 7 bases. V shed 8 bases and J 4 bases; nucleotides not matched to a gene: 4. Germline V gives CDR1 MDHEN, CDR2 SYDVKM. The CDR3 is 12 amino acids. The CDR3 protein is CASQTGLTEAFF. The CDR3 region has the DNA TGTGCCAGCCAGACAGGGCTCACTGAAGCTTTCTTT.

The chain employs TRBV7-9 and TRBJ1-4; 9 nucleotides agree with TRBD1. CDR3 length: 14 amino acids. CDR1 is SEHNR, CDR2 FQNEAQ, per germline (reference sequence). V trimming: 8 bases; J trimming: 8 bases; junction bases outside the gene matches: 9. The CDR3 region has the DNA TGTGCCAGCGGAACGAGGACAGGGGCGGAAAAACTGTTTTTT. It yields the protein CASGTRTGAEKLFF.

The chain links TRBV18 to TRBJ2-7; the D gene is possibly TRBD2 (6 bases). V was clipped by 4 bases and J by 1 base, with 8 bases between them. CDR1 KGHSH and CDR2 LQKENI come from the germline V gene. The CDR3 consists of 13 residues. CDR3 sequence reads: CASSQGTSYEQYF. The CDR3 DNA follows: TGTGCCAGCTCACAAGGGACTTCCTACGAGCAGTACTTC.

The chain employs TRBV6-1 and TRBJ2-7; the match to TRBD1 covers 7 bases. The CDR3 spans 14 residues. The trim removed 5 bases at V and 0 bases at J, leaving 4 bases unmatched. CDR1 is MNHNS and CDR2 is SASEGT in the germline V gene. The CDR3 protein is CASSRQGYSYEQYF. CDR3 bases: TGTGCCAGCAGTAGACAGGGATACTCCTACGAGCAGTACTTC.

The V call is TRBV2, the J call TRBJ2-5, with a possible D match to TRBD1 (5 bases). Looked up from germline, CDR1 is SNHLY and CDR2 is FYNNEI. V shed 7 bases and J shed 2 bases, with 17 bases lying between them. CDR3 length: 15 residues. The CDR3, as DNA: TGTGCCAGCAAGGGGCAGGGTAGGGTACAAGAGACCCAGTACTTC. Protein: CASKGQGRVQETQYF.

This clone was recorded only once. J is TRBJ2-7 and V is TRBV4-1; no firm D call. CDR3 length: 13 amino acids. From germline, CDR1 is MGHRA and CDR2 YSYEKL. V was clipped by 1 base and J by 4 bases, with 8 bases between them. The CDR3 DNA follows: TGCGCCAGCAGCCAAGGGCACAATTACGAGCAGTACTTC. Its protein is CASSQGHNYEQYF.

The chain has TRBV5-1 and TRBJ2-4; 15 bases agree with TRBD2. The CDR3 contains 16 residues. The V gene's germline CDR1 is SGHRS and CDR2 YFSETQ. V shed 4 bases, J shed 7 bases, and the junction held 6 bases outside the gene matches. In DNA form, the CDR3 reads TGCGCCAGCAGCCCACCTGGGACTAGCGGGAGGAACATTCAGTACTTC. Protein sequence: CASSPPGTSGRNIQYF.

The CDR3 coding sequence is TGTGCCAGCAGCTTAGAGGCTGGACAGGGGAACGAGCAGTACTTC. This gives the protein CASSLEAGQGNEQYF. The rearrangement joins TRBV11-3 to TRBJ2-7, with TRBD1 identical over 9 bases. V gave up 0 bases and J gave up 5 bases; unmatched junction bases: 5. Germline CDR1 and CDR2: SGHNT and YENEEA. This CDR3 comprises 15 residues.

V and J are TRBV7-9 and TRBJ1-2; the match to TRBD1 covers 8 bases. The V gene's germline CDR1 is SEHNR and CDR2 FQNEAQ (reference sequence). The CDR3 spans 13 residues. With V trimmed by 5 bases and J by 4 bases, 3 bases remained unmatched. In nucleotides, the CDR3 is TGTGCCAGCAGCAGTACAGGGGGCTATGGCTACACCTTC. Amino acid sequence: CASSSTGGYGYTF.

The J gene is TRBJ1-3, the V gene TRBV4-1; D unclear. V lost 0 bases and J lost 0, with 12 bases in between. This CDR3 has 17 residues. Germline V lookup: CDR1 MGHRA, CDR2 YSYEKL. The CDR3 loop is CASSQEGGSNSGNTIYF. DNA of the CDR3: TGCGCCAGCAGCCAAGAGGGAGGGTCCAACTCTGGAAACACCATATATTTT.

The CDR3, as DNA: TGTGCCAGCCCCGACAGGACTGGAACAGATACGCAGTATTTT. This encodes CASPDRTGTDTQYF. J is TRBJ2-3 and V is TRBV21-1; no DNA check was done on the table's D call, TRBD1. TRBV21-1 has pseudogene status. The CDR3 totals 14 residues.

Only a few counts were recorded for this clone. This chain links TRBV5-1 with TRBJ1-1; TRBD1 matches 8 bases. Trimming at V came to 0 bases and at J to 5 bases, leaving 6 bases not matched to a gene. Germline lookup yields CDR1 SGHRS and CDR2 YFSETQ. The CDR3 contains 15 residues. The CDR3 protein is CASSLEGRGLTEAFF. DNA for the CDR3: TGCGCCAGCAGCTTGGAGGGCAGGGGGCTGACTGAAGCTTTCTTT. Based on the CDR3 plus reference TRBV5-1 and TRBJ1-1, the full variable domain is KAGVTQTPRYLIKTRGQQVTLSCSPISGHRSVSWYQQTPGQGLQFLFEYFSETQRNKGNFPGRFSGRQFSNSRSEMNVSTLELGDSALYLCASSLEGRGLTEAFFGQGTRLTVV.

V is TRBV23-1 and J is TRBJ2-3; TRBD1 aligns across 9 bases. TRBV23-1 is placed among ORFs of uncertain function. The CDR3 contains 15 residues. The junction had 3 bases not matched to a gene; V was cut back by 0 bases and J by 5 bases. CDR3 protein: CASSQSYRGQDTQYF. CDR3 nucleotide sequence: TGCGCCAGCAGTCAATCTTACAGGGGGCAAGATACGCAGTATTTT.